The source of this T cell receptor beta chain is a study of early T cells in non-severe SARS-CoV-2 infection. Findings and limits, study-wide: Matches to VDJdb favored anti-spike CD8 responses and missed private and CD4 specificities.

CDR3 length equals 14 residues. The V segment lost 4 bases and the J segment 4 bases; nucleotides outside the gene matches: 8. CDR1 and CDR2 (germline): SGDLS, YYNGEE. In the library, individual cDNA molecules carried attached unique molecular identifiers. From the 5' RACE reads, TCRdb called clonotypes with MiXCR, one entry per CDR3 protein. The sample carries about 73,000 distinct CDR3 sequences, roughly 15% recorded once. With respect to this clonotype: Its target is not known.

The sequence came from an adult who was a healthcare worker with PCR-confirmed SARS-CoV-2 infection or an uninfected control (not recorded which). This chain joins TRBV9 and TRBJ2-7; 7 nucleotides match TRBD1. The specimen was whole blood. The DNA for the CDR3 is TGTGCCAGCAGCCCATCGGGACAGAGATACGAGCAGTACTTC. Translated, it gives CASSPSGQRYEQYF.